A selection of T cell receptor beta chains follows, all from one sample in a study of cytomegalovirus exposure and HLA in healthy donors. Profiled with immunoSEQ multiplex PCR; TCRdb holds only in-frame clones, not every one. The data hold some 190,000 clones, with 76% observed a single time. The sequenced material came from PBMCs. The receptors derive from a man in his late teens or twenties in good health and CMV-seronegative. Each CDR3 is given with its conserved first and last residue. The order of the fields is J gene, V gene, D gene, clone size, CDR3 DNA, CDR3 protein. D genes are given only for firm matches. Rows may omit the clone size; those that give it use once, few, many or a size class.

J gene: TRBJ1-3; V gene: TRBV18; D gene: NA; clone size: NA; CDR3 DNA: TGTGCCAGCTCCCCTCTGGGGGGTGGAAACACCATATATTTT; CDR3 protein: CASSPLGGGNTIYF
J gene: TRBJ2-1; V gene: TRBV5-1; D gene: TRBD2; clone size: few; CDR3 DNA: TGCGCCAGCAGGGGTTTAGCGGGACGGAACAATGAGCAGTTCTTC; CDR3 protein: CASRGLAGRNNEQFF
J gene: TRBJ2-7; V gene: TRBV19; D gene: TRBD1; clone size: NA; CDR3 DNA: TGTGCCAGTAAGGGGACAGCAGACTACGAGCAGTACTTC; CDR3 protein: CASKGTADYEQYF
J gene: TRBJ1-2; V gene: TRBV9; D gene: NA; clone size: many; CDR3 DNA: TGTGCCAGCAGCGTAGAACTTAAGTATGGCTACACCTTC; CDR3 protein: CASSVELKYGYTF
J gene: TRBJ1-2; V gene: TRBV5-5; D gene: NA; clone size: once; CDR3 DNA: TGTGCCAGCAGCCGGGATACAGGGAGTCACTATGGCTACACCTTC; CDR3 protein: CASSRDTGSHYGYTF
J gene: TRBJ2-7; V gene: TRBV7-3; D gene: NA; clone size: NA; CDR3 DNA: TGTGCCAGCAGCTTAACGGCAGGGGGGTACGAGCAGTACTTC; CDR3 protein: CASSLTAGGYEQYF
J gene: TRBJ2-2; V gene: TRBV30; D gene: TRBD2; clone size: NA; CDR3 DNA: TGTGCCTGGAGTCCGATAAGACTAGCGGGGCCTAACACCGGGGAGCTGTTTTTT; CDR3 protein: CAWSPIRLAGPNTGELFF
J gene: TRBJ2-5; V gene: TRBV25-1; D gene: NA; clone size: NA; CDR3 DNA: TGTGCCAGCAGTCTCCAGGGAATTGAGACCCAGTACTTC; CDR3 protein: CASSLQGIETQYF
J gene: TRBJ2-3; V gene: TRBV9; D gene: TRBD2; clone size: NA; CDR3 DNA: TGTGCCAGCAGTCGGCGGGAGGATACGCAGTATTTT; CDR3 protein: CASSRREDTQYF
J gene: TRBJ1-1; V gene: TRBV7-3; D gene: NA; clone size: NA; CDR3 DNA: TGTGCCAGCAGCCCGATTAAGGGGTTGGGGCACACTGAAGCTTTCTTT; CDR3 protein: CASSPIKGLGHTEAFF
J gene: TRBJ1-4; V gene: TRBV7-6; D gene: NA; clone size: NA; CDR3 DNA: TGTGCCAGCAGCTTACTTAGTAATGAAAAACTGTTTTTT; CDR3 protein: CASSLLSNEKLFF
J gene: TRBJ1-6; V gene: TRBV4-1; D gene: TRBD1; clone size: few; CDR3 DNA: TGCGCCAGCAGCCAGGCCGGGACAGGGCTCTCACCCCTCCACTTT; CDR3 protein: CASSQAGTGLSPLHF
J gene: TRBJ2-3; V gene: TRBV18; D gene: TRBD1; clone size: NA; CDR3 DNA: TGTGCCAGCTCACGACAGGGGGCGCAAGGCGAGACGCAGTATTTT; CDR3 protein: CASSRQGAQGETQYF
J gene: TRBJ2-1; V gene: TRBV6-1; D gene: TRBD2; clone size: NA; CDR3 DNA: TGTGCCAGCAGTGATGGGACTAGCGGGAGGGCCAATGAGCAGTTCTTC; CDR3 protein: CASSDGTSGRANEQFF
J gene: TRBJ1-5; V gene: TRBV19; D gene: TRBD1; clone size: NA; CDR3 DNA: TGTGCCTGCAGCCAGACCGGACAGGGAGGACAGCCCCAGCATTTT; CDR3 protein: CACSQTGQGGQPQHF
J gene: TRBJ2-3; V gene: TRBV28; D gene: NA; clone size: NA; CDR3 DNA: TGTGCCAGCAGCAGTTTCTCCGACAGGAGGAACACAGATACGCAGTATTTT; CDR3 protein: CASSSFSDRRNTDTQYF
J gene: TRBJ1-2; V gene: TRBV7-8; D gene: NA; clone size: few; CDR3 DNA: TGTGCCAGCAGCTTATCCTCGCTAAGTGGCTACACCTTC; CDR3 protein: CASSLSSLSGYTF
J gene: TRBJ1-1; V gene: TRBV19; D gene: NA; clone size: NA; CDR3 DNA: TGTGCCAGTAGTGCGAACAGGAGGAACACTGAAGCTTTCTTT; CDR3 protein: CASSANRRNTEAFF
J gene: TRBJ2-1; V gene: TRBV5-4; D gene: NA; clone size: NA; CDR3 DNA: TGTGCCCAGCAAGACAGTTTCAACTACAATGAGCAGTTCTTC; CDR3 protein: CAQQDSFNYNEQFF